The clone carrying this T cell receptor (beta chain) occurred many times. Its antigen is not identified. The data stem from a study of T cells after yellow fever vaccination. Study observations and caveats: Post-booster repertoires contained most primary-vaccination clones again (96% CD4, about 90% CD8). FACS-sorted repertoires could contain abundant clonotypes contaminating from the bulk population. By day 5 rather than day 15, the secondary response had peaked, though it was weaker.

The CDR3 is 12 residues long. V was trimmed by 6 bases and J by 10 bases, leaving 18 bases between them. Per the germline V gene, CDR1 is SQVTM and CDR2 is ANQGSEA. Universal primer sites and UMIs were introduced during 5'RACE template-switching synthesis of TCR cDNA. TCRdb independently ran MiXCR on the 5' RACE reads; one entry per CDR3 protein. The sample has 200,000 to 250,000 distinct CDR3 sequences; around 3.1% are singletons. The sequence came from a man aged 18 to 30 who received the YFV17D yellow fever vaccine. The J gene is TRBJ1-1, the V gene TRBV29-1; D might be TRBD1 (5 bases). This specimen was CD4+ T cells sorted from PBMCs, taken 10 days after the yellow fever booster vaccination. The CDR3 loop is CSVYQWDATAFF. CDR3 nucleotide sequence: TGCAGCGTGTACCAATGGGACGCAACAGCTTTCTTT.